What follows describes a single T cell receptor beta chain. This CDR3 comprises 15 residues. From germline, CDR1 is SGHAT and CDR2 FQNNGV. V lost 1 base to trimming and J lost 6 bases, with 13 bases between them. The data originate from a study of Ad26.COV2.S vaccination and SARS-CoV-2 variants. Whole-study context: The COV1001 Ad26.COV2.S trial arm included the donor.

Generated by immunoSEQ multiplex PCR, the TCRdb table keeps only in-frame clones and is missing some. The repertoire consists of about 350,000 clones, with less than 90% occurring once and the leading ten covering 6.4%. Treatment reported: 15 to 20 received Ad26.COV2.S at low or high dose, single or two shots; five or six received placebo; per-sample allocation not given. The samples date from day 63 after the first vaccine or placebo injection. The clonotype originates from a person aged 18-65 years who received the Ad26.COV2.S COVID-19 vaccine or a placebo. Sequencing used peripheral blood, obtained in a trial of Ad26.COV2.S vaccine versus placebo. The chain employs TRBV11-2 and TRBJ1-5; D may be TRBD1 (6 bases). CDR3 nucleotide sequence: TGTGCCAGCAGCTTAGGGGGCGCCAGGGGTCAGCCCCAGCATTTT. It is translated as CASSLGGARGQPQHF.